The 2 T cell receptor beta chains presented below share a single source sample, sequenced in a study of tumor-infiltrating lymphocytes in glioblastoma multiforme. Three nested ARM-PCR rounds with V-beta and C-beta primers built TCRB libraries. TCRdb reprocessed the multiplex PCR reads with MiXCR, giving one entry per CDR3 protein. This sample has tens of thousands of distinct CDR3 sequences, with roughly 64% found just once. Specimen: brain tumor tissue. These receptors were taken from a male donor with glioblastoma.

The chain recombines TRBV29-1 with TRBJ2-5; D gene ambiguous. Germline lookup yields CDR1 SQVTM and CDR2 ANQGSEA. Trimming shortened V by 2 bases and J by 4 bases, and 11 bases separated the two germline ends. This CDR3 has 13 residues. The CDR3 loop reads CSVEFPEGETQYF. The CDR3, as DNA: TGCAGCGTTGAATTCCCCGAAGGAGAGACCCAGTACTTC.

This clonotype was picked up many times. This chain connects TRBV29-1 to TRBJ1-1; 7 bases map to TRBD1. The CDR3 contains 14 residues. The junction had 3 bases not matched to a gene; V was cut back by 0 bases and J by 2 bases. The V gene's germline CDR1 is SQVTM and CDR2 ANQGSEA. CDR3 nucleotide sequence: TGCAGCGTTGAAGACGGACAGGTCAACACTGAAGCTTTCTTT. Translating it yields CSVEDGQVNTEAFF.